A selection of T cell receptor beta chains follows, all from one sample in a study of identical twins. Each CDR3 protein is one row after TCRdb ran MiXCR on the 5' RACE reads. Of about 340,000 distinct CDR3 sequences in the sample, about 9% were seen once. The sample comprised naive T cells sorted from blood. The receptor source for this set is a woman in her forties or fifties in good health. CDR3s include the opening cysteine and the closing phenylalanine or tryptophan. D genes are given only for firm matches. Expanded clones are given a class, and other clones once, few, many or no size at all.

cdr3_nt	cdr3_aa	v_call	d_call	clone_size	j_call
TGCGCCAGCAGCTCCATTAGCGGGGGGAGCACAGATACGCAGTATTTT	CASSSISGGSTDTQYF	TRBV5-1	TRBD2	many	TRBJ2-3
TGTGCCAGCAGCTTAGCGATCACAGGGAAGGAGACCCAGTACTTC	CASSLAITGKETQYF	TRBV7-2	NA	few	TRBJ2-5
TGCGCCAGCAGCCAAGATGCGGGCACTGAAGCTTTCTTT	CASSQDAGTEAFF	TRBV4-1	NA	NA	TRBJ1-1
TGTGCCAGCAGTTACCGCTCCGGACTAGCGGGAGGAGGCGAGACCCAGTACTTC	CASSYRSGLAGGGETQYF	TRBV6-2/TRBV6-3	TRBD2	NA	TRBJ2-5
TGTGCCAGCAGTTCCCCTCTTAATACGCAGTATTTT	CASSSPLNTQYF	TRBV12-3/TRBV12-4	NA	many	TRBJ2-3
TGTGCCAGCAGTTCCGGACGTCAGTCCGGGGAGCAGTACTTC	CASSSGRQSGEQYF	TRBV12-3/TRBV12-4	NA	many	TRBJ2-7
TGTGCCAGCAGCCAAGATGACGGCGAGCAGTACTTC	CASSQDDGEQYF	TRBV3-1	NA	few	TRBJ2-7
TGTGCCAGCAGCTTAGGACAACTAGCGGGGTCCTACGAGCAGTACTTC	CASSLGQLAGSYEQYF	TRBV7-6	TRBD2	many	TRBJ2-7
TGTGCCAGCAGTTTAAGGGGGGGCTTCGAGACCCAGTACTTC	CASSLRGGFETQYF	TRBV12-3/TRBV12-4	NA	NA	TRBJ2-5
TGCGCCAGCGCGGGCAGCAGGGGCAATGAGCAGTTCTTC	CASAGSRGNEQFF	TRBV5-1	NA	many	TRBJ2-1
TGTGCCAGCAGCTTACAGGACCAGAACGCCAACGTCCTGACTTTC	CASSLQDQNANVLTF	TRBV7-8	NA	NA	TRBJ2-6
TGCGCCAGCAGGCCGGGGACAGGGGGCACTGAAGCTTTCTTT	CASRPGTGGTEAFF	TRBV5-1	TRBD1	NA	TRBJ1-1
TGTGCCAGCAGCGAGGGGGGTCACCTCTACGAGCAGTACTTC	CASSEGGHLYEQYF	TRBV9	NA	NA	TRBJ2-7
TGTGCCAGCGGACTAGCGAGAGAGCAGTACTTC	CASGLAREQYF	TRBV12-3/TRBV12-4	TRBD2	NA	TRBJ2-7
TGCGCCAGCAGCACCGGGACCCTAAATTCCTATGGCTACACCTTC	CASSTGTLNSYGYTF	TRBV5-1	NA	many	TRBJ1-2
TGCACCAGCAGCTTGTCCGGGGGGCTAGAGACCCAGTACTTC	CTSSLSGGLETQYF	TRBV5-1	NA	NA	TRBJ2-5
TGTGCCAGCAGCTATAGCCTAGCGGGAGGCCCAGATACGCAGTATTTT	CASSYSLAGGPDTQYF	TRBV7-9	TRBD2	few	TRBJ2-3